Reported below is one T cell receptor (beta chain). This record comes from a study of blood T cell repertoires in COVID-19. CDR3 length: 17 amino acids. Produced via immunoSEQ multiplex PCR; TCRdb's table is partial and in-frame only. The sample gives roughly 340,000 clones, about 90% of which show up once; approximately 3.5% is in the top ten. Sequenced material: peripheral blood. This clonotype was sampled from a woman aged 18-35 years who had recovered from COVID-19. The gene calls are TRBV21-1 and TRBJ2-3; the table names TRBD1, a call not compared with the DNA. TRBV21-1 represents a pseudogene. Here the CDR3 DNA reads TGTGCCAGCAGTAAACAAGGGGGACCACAGTTTGGAGATACGCAGTATTTT. Translated, it gives CASSKQGGPQFGDTQYF.